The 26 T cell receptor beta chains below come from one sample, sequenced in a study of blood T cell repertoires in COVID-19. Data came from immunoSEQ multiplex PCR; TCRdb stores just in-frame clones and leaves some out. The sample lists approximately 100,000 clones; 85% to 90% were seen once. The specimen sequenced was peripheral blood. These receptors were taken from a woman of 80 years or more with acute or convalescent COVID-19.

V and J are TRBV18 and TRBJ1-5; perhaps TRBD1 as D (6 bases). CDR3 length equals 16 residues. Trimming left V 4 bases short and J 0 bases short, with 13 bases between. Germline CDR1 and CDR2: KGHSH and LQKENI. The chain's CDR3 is CASSQDRPNSNQPQHF. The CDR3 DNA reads TGTGCCAGCTCACAAGACAGGCCAAATAGCAATCAGCCCCAGCATTTT.

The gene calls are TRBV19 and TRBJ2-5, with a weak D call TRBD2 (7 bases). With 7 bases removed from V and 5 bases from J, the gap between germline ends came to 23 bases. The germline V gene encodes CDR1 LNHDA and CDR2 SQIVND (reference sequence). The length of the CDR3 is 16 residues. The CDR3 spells CASTQGGGGWRETQYF. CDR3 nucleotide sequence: TGTGCCAGTACCCAGGGAGGCGGGGGCTGGAGGGAGACCCAGTACTTC.

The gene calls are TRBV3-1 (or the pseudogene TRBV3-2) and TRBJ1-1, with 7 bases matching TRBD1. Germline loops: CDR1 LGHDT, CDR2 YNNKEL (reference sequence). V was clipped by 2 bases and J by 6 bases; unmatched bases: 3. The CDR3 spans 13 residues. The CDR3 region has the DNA TGTGCCAGCAGCCAACAGGGGGTCTCTGAAGCTTTCTTT. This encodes CASSQQGVSEAFF.

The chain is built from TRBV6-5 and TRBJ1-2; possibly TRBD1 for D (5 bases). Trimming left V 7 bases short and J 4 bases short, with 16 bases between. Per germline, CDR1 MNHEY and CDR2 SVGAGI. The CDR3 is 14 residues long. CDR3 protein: CASTPGPTLYGYTF. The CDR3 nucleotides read TGTGCCAGCACCCCAGGGCCGACCCTCTATGGCTACACCTTC.

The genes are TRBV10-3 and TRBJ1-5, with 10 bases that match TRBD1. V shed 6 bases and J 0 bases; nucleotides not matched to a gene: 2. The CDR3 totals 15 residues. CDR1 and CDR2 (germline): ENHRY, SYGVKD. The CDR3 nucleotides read TGTGCCATCAGAGGGACAGGGGATAGCAATCAGCCCCAGCATTTT. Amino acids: CAIRGTGDSNQPQHF.

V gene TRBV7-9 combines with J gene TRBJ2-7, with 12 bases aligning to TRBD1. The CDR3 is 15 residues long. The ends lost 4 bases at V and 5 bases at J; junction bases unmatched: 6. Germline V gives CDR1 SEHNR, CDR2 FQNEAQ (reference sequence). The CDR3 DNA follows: TGTGCCAGCAGCTCGGGACAGGGGGCGTACAACGAGCAGTACTTC. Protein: CASSSGQGAYNEQYF.

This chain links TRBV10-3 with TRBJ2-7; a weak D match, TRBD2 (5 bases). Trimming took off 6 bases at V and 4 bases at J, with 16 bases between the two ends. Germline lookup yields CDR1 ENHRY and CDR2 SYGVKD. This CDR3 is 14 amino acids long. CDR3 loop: CAISSRAGVYEQYF. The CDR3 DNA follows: TGTGCCATCAGCTCTCGGGCCGGGGTGTACGAGCAGTACTTC.

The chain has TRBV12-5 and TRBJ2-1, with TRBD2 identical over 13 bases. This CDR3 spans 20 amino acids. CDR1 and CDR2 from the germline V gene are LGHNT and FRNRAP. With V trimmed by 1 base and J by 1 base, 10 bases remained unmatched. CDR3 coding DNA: TGTGCTAGTGGTTTGGCCCTAACTAGCGGGGGGGCCCAGTCCTACAATGAGCAGTTCTTC. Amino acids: CASGLALTSGGAQSYNEQFF.

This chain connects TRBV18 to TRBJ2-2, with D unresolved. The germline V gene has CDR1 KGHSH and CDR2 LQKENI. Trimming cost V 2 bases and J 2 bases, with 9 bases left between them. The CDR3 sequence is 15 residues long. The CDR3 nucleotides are TGTGCCAGCTCACCAGAGGCTGTCAACACCGGGGAGCTGTTTTTT. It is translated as CASSPEAVNTGELFF.

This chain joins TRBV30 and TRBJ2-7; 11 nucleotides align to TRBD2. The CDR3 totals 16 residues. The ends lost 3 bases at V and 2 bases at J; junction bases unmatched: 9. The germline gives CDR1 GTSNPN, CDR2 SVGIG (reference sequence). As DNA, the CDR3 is TGTGCCTGGAGCCGGATGACTAGCGGGGTACCCTACGAGCAGTACTTC. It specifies CAWSRMTSGVPYEQYF.

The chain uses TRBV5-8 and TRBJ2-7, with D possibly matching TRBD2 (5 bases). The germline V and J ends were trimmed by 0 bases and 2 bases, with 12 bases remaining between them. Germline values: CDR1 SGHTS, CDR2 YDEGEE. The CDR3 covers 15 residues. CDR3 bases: TGTGCCAGCAGCTTGGGAGGGTTCGGGCCCTACGAGCAGTACTTC. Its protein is CASSLGGFGPYEQYF.

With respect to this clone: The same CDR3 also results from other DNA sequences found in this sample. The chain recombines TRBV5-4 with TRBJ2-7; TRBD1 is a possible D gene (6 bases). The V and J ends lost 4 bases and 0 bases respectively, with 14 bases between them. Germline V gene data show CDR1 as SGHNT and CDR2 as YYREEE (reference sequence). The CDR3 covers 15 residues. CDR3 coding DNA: TGTGCCAGCAGCCCCCCGGGACAAAGCTCCTACGAGCAGTACTTC. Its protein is CASSPPGQSSYEQYF.

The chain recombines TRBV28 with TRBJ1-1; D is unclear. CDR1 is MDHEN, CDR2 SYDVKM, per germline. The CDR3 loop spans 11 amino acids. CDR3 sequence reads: CACSMNTEAFF. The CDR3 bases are TGTGCTTGTTCAATGAACACTGAAGCTTTCTTT.

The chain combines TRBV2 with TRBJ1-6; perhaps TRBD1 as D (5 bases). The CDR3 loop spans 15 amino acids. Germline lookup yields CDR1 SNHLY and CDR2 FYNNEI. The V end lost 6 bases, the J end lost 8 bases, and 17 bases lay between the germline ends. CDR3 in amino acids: CASRLSVRGDSPLHF. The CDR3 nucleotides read TGTGCCAGCAGATTATCAGTTCGGGGGGATTCACCCCTCCACTTT.

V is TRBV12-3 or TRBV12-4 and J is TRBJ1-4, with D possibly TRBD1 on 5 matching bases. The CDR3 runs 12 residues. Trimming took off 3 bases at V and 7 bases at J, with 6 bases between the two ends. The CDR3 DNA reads TGTGCCAGCAGTTTGACAGCTGAAAAACTGTTTTTT. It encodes CASSLTAEKLFF.

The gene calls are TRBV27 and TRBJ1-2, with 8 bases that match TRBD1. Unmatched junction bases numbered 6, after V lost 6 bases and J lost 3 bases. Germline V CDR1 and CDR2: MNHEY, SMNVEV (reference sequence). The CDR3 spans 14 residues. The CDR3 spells CASSRDRSYYGYTF. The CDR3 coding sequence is TGTGCCAGCAGCCGGGACAGGAGCTACTATGGCTACACCTTC.

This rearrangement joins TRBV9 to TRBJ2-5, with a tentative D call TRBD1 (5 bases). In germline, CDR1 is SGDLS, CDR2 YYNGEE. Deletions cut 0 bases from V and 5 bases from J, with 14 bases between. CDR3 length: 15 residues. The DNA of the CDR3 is TGTGCCAGCAGCGTAGGTTCAGGGCCAAGGGAGACCCAGTACTTC. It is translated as CASSVGSGPRETQYF.

CDR3 nucleotide sequence: TGCGCCAGCAGCTCGGGACAGGGGGGACGGATCCAAGAGACCCAGTACTTC. Translation: CASSSGQGGRIQETQYF. The chain is built from TRBV5-1 and TRBJ2-5, with 11 bases fitting TRBD1. The germline gives CDR1 SGHRS, CDR2 YFSETQ. The V gene end was trimmed by 3 bases and the J gene end by 1 base; junction bases not matched to a gene: 8. This CDR3 has 17 amino acids.

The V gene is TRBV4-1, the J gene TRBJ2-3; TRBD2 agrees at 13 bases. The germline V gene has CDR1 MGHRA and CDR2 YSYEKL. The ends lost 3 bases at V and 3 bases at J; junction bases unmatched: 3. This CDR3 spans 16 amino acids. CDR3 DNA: TGCGCCAGCAGCCAGACTAGCGGGGGGTTAACAGATACGCAGTATTTT. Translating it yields CASSQTSGGLTDTQYF.

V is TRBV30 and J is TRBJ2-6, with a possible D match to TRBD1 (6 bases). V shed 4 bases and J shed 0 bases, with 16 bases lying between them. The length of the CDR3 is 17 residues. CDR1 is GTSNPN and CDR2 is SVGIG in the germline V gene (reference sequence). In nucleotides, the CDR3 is TGTGCCTGGACTCGCGGGTCAGGGGCCTCTGGGGCCAACGTCCTGACTTTC. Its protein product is CAWTRGSGASGANVLTF.

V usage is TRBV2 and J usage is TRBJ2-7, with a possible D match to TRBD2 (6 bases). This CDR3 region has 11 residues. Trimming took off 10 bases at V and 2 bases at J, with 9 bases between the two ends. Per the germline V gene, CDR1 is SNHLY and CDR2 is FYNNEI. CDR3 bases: TGTGCCACCAGACTAGCCTACGAGCAGTACTTC. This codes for CATRLAYEQYF.

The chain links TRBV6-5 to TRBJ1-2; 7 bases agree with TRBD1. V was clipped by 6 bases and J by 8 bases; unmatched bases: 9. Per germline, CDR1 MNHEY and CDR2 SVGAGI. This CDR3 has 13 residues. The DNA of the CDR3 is TGTGCCAGCAGACGGGACAGCACTATGGGCTACACCTTC. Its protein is CASRRDSTMGYTF.

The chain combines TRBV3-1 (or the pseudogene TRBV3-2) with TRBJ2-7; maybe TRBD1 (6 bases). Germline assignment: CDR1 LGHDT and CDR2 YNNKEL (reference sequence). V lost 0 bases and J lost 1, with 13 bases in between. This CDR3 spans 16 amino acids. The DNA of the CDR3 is TGTGCCAGCAGCCAAGATCTTACAGGGCTTTCCTACGAGCAGTACTTC. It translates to CASSQDLTGLSYEQYF.

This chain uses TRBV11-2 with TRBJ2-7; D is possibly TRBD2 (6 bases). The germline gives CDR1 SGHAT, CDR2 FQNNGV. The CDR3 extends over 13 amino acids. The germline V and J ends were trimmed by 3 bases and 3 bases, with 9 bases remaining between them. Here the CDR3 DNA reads TGTGCCAGCAGCTTCCAGGGAGGCTACGAGCAGTACTTC. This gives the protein CASSFQGGYEQYF.

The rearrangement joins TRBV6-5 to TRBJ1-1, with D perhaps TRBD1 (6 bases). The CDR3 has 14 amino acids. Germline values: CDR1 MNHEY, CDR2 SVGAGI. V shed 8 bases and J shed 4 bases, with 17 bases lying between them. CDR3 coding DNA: TGTGCCAGCTTCAAAGACAGGCGTAGCACTGAAGCTTTCTTT. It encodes CASFKDRRSTEAFF.

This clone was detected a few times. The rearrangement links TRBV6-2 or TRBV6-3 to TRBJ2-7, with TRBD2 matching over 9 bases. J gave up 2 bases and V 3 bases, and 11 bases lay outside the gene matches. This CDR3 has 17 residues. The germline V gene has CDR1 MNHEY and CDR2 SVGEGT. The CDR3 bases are TGTGCCAGCAGTTATGCTAGGAAGCGGGGGGATCCCTACGAGCAGTACTTC. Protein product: CASSYARKRGDPYEQYF.